This TCR beta chain appears in the sequencing data of a study of cytomegalovirus exposure and HLA in healthy donors. The PCR was carried out with 60 Vbeta primers and 13 Jbeta primers. The method was immunoSEQ multiplex PCR; TCRdb's version includes in-frame clones alone and lacks a portion of them. Counted here are 100,000 to 150,000 clones, under 90% occurring once; the ten biggest clones make up roughly 9.2%. Per germline, CDR1 SGHAT and CDR2 FQNNGV. V gave up 5 bases and J gave up 2 bases; unmatched junction bases: 12. This CDR3 has 16 residues. With regard to this clone: Its antigen remains unidentified.

Regarding the study as a whole: In presence/absence analyses, roughly uniform sequencing depth across donors was assumed.

The TCR originated in a female donor in good health and CMV-seropositive. Sequencing input: PBMCs. The genes are TRBV11-2 and TRBJ2-7; 7 positions match TRBD2. The CDR3 region is CASSPVRLAVTYEQYF. CDR3 nucleotides: TGTGCCAGCAGCCCCGTAAGGCTAGCGGTGACCTACGAGCAGTACTTC.